This T cell receptor (beta chain) was sequenced during a study of blood T cell repertoires in COVID-19. About the research overall: The analysed material was cDNA or gDNA that came from T cells, B-cell-depleted T cells, or PBMCs.

The method was immunoSEQ multiplex PCR; TCRdb's version includes in-frame clones alone and lacks a portion of them. The table has roughly 200,000 clones, about 86% seen once. The length of the CDR3 is 14 residues. Looked up from germline, CDR1 is SGDLS and CDR2 is YYNGEE. The V gene lost 4 bases and the J gene lost 0 bases, with 11 bases spanning the gap. The sample consisted of peripheral blood. This receptor was obtained from a man aged 35 to 55 with active or convalescent COVID-19. This chain joins TRBV9 and TRBJ2-7, with a weak D call TRBD1 (6 bases). This CDR3 reads CASSTTGISYEQYF. The DNA of the CDR3 is TGTGCCAGCAGCACCACAGGGATCTCCTACGAGCAGTACTTC.